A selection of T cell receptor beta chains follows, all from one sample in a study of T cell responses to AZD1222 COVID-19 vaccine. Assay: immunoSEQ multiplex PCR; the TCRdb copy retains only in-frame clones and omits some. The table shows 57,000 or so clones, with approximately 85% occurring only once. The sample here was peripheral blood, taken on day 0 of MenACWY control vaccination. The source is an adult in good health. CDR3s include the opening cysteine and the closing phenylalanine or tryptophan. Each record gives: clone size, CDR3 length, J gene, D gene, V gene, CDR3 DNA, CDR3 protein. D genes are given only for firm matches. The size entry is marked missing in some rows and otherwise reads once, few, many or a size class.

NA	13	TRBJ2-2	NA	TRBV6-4	TGTGCCAGCAGCATCGAAGGAGCCGGGGAGCTGTTTTTT	CASSIEGAGELFF
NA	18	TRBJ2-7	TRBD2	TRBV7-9	TGTGCCAGCAGCTTAGGGACTAGCGGGAGGATCGGATTACACGAGCAGTACTTC	CASSLGTSGRIGLHEQYF
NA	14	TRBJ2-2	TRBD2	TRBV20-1	TGCAGTGCTAGTTCTAGCGGGATGACCGGGGAGCTGTTTTTT	CSASSSGMTGELFF
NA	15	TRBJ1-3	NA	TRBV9	TGTGCCAGCAGCGCCGCTGGGAACTCTGGAAACACCATATATTTT	CASSAAGNSGNTIYF
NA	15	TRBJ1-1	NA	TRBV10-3	TGTGCCATCAGTGAGTCAGGGCAGAGGAACACTGAAGCTTTCTTT	CAISESGQRNTEAFF
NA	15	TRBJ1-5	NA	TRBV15	TGTGCCACCAGCGCCGACAGGACCGGCAATCAGCCCCAGCATTTT	CATSADRTGNQPQHF
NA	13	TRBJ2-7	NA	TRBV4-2	TGTGCCAGCAGCCAGGGGTCGTCCTACGAGCAGTACTTC	CASSQGSSYEQYF
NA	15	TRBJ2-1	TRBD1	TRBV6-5	TGTGCCAGCAGCACCGACAGGGTTCTAAGCAATGAGCAGTTCTTC	CASSTDRVLSNEQFF
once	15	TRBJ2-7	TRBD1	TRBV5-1	TGCGCCAGCAGGGAAAATGGACAGGGGGTCCACGAGCAGTACTTC	CASRENGQGVHEQYF
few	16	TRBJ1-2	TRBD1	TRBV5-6	TGTGCCAGCAGCTTTGGCAGGGAAGGGGGCAACTATGGCTACACCTTC	CASSFGREGGNYGYTF
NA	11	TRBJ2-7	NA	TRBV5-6	TGTGCCAGCAGCTTAGATTACGAGCAGTACTTC	CASSLDYEQYF
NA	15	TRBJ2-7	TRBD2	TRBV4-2	TGTGCCAGCAGCCAAGAAGCGGGGAGCTCCTACGAGCAGTACTTC	CASSQEAGSSYEQYF
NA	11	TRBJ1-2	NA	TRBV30	TGTGCCTGGAACCGGGGGTATGGCTACACCTTC	CAWNRGYGYTF
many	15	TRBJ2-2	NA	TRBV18	TGTGCCAGCTCACCACCTCGCGGCAACACCGGGGAGCTGTTTTTT	CASSPPRGNTGELFF
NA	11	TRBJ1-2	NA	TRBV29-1	TGCAGCGTCAGACAGCCGACGGGCTACACCTTC	CSVRQPTGYTF
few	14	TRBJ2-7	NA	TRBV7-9	TGTGCCAGCAGCTTATCTAGCGTGTCCTACGAGCAGTACTTC	CASSLSSVSYEQYF
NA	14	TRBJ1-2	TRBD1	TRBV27	TGTGCCAGCAGTTTATCACGGGGACAGGGTGGCTACACCTTC	CASSLSRGQGGYTF
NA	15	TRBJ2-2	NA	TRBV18	TGTGCCAGCTCACCACCGGCGGCGAACACCGGGGAGCTGTTTTTT	CASSPPAANTGELFF
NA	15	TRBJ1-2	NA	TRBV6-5	TGTGCCAGCAGAGACTTTAACAGGGTAAACTATGGCTACACCTTC	CASRDFNRVNYGYTF
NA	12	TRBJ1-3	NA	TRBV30	TGTGCCTGGAAAAGGGCGGGAAACACCATATATTTT	CAWKRAGNTIYF
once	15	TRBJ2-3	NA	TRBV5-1	TGCGCCAGCAGGCCAACTAGCAGAGTCACAGATACGCAGTATTTT	CASRPTSRVTDTQYF
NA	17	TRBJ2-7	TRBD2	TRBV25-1	TGTGCCAGCAGTGATCTGACTAGCGGGAAAAGCTCCTACGAGCAGTACTTC	CASSDLTSGKSSYEQYF
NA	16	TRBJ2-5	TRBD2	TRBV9	TGTGCCAGCAGCTTAAGACTAGCGGGGGCCCAAGAGACCCAGTACTTC	CASSLRLAGAQETQYF
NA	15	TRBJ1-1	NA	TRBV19	TGTGCCAGTGGCCCAAGGGGCGCGGTCAACACTGAAGCTTTCTTT	CASGPRGAVNTEAFF
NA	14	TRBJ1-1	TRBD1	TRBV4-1	TGCGCCAGCAGCCAGGACAGGGGGTTCTCTGAAGCTTTCTTT	CASSQDRGFSEAFF
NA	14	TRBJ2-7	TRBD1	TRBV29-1	TGCAGCGCCAAGACAGGGGGCCTCCGAGGGGAGCAGTACTTC	CSAKTGGLRGEQYF
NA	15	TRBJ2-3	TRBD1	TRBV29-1	TGCAGCGTTGGGGCAGGGGGCTATAGCACAGATACGCAGTATTTT	CSVGAGGYSTDTQYF
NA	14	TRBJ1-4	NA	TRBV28	TGTGCCAGCAGTTTCGGCAGGGGAGGTGAAAAACTGTTTTTT	CASSFGRGGEKLFF
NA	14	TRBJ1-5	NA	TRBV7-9	TGTGCCAGCAGCCGTGACAGTAGCAATCAGCCCCAGCATTTT	CASSRDSSNQPQHF
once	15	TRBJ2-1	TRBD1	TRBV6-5	TGTGCCAGCAGTTACGCCGGGACAGGGGAAATTGAGCAGTTCTTC	CASSYAGTGEIEQFF
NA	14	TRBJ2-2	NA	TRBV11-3	TGTGCCAGCAGCGCCCGGACGAACACCGGGGAGCTGTTTTTT	CASSARTNTGELFF
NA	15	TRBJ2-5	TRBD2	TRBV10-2	TGCGCCAGGGGACTAGCGGGCCTACAGGGAGAGACCCAGTACTTC	CARGLAGLQGETQYF
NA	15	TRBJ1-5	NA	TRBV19	TGTGCCAGTAGTATGGAGGGTGGTATACGTCAGCCCCAGCATTTT	CASSMEGGIRQPQHF
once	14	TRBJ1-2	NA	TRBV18	TGTGCCAGCTCACCAGAGGGTAGTAGCTATGGCTACACCTTC	CASSPEGSSYGYTF
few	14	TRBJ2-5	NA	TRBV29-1	TGCAGCGTGAAGCCTCCGGGACTGCAAGAGACCCAGTACTTC	CSVKPPGLQETQYF
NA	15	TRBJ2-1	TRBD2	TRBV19	TGTGCCAGTAGTAAACTAGCGGGAGTCGGCAATGAGCAGTTCTTC	CASSKLAGVGNEQFF
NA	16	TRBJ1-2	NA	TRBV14	TGTGCCAGCAGCCAATCCACAGGACCTGTTAACTATGGCTACACCTTC	CASSQSTGPVNYGYTF
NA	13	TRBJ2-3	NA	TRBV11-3	TGTGCCAGCAGCTTGGGCCGGACAGATACGCAGTATTTT	CASSLGRTDTQYF
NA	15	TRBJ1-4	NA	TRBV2	TGTGCCAGCACCCCCCGGAGGGTTGTTTCTGAAAAACTGTTTTTT	CASTPRRVVSEKLFF
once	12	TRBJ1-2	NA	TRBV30	TGTGCCTGGAGTGGGGGGGTCTATGGCTACACCTTC	CAWSGGVYGYTF
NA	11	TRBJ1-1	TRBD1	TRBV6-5	TGTGCCAGCAGTTTGGACAGGGAGGCTTTCTTT	CASSLDREAFF
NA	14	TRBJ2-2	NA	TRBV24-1	TGTGCCACCAGTGATTTACACGGCACCGGGGAGCTGTTTTTT	CATSDLHGTGELFF
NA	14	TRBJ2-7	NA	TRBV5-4	TGTGCCAGCAGCCCCGAACTAGGCGTCTACGAGCAGTACTTC	CASSPELGVYEQYF
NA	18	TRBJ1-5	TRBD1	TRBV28	TGTGCCAGCAGCATGGACTCTCGGACAGGGGGGTTGAATCAGCCCCAGCATTTT	CASSMDSRTGGLNQPQHF
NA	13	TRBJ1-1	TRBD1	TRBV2	TGTGCCAGCGGACAGGGAATGAACACTGAAGCTTTCTTT	CASGQGMNTEAFF
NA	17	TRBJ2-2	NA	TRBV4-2	TGTGCCAGCAGCCAAGATGGGAGCGGAGCTAACACCGGGGAGCTGTTTTTT	CASSQDGSGANTGELFF
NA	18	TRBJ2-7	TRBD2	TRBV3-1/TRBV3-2	TGTGCCAGCAGCCAATCACCCCGCAGACTAGCGGGACTATACGAGCAGTACTTC	CASSQSPRRLAGLYEQYF
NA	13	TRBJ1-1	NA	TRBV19	TGTGCCAGTAGTGCCAGGGTCGACACTGAAGCTTTCTTT	CASSARVDTEAFF
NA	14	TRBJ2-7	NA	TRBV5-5	TGTGCCAGCAGCTTGGGGGCGGGGGCTTACGAGCAGTACTTC	CASSLGAGAYEQYF
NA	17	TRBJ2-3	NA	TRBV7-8	TGTGCCAGCAGCTTATACGGAGTTGGCGGGAAGGCAGATACGCAGTATTTT	CASSLYGVGGKADTQYF
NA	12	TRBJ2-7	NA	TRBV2	TGTGCCAGCATGGAGGGGACCCACGAGCAGTACTTC	CASMEGTHEQYF
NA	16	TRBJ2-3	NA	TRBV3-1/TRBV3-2	TGTGCCAGCAGCCAAGACCGGGGTAGTAGCACAGATACGCAGTATTTT	CASSQDRGSSTDTQYF
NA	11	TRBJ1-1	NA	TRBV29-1	TGCAAGGTAGGCTCCAACACTGAAGCTTTCTTT	CKVGSNTEAFF
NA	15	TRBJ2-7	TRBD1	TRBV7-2	TGTGCCAGCAGCTTCACCGGGACAGGGGATCTCGAGCAGTACTTC	CASSFTGTGDLEQYF
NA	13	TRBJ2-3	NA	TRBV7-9	TGTGCCAGCAGACTAGACGTCACAGATACGCAGTATTTT	CASRLDVTDTQYF
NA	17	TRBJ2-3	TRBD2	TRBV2	TGTGCCAGCAGTGTCGAGCGACTAGCGGGAGGAGTAGATACGCAGTATTTT	CASSVERLAGGVDTQYF